This TCR beta chain comes out of a study of shared clonotypes between healthy human individuals. Method: immunoSEQ multiplex PCR; TCRdb's copy keeps in-frame clones and lacks some. The profile shows 2 million or so clones, roughly 94% of them singletons. The table lists this clone with many counts. Its antigen is unknown. V was trimmed by 4 bases and J by 3 bases, leaving 16 bases between them. The germline CDR1 and CDR2 sequences are ENHRY and SYGVKD. CDR3 length: 15 amino acids. Broader study findings: Clonotype sharing across a few donors was observed for approximately 5% of naive CD4 clonotypes.

The chain combines TRBV10-3 with TRBJ2-7; D may be TRBD1 (6 bases). The sequence derives from a man between 18 and 35 years old in good health. Sample: naive CD4+ T cells sorted from blood. Subset defined: CD45RA+ positively selected. CDR3 nucleotides: TGTGCCATCAGTGGGTCCGGACAGCCTAACTACGAGCAGTACTTC. Translation gives CAISGSGQPNYEQYF.